This T cell receptor beta chain derives from a study of cytomegalovirus exposure and HLA in healthy donors. Study-wide results and limits: CMV serostatus was the sole immune exposure information available. What a later analysis reportedly showed was that an Asian-associated ancestry cluster had fewer N-insertions than the roughly 700-donor mean.

Use of 60 Vbeta and 13 Jbeta primers characterized the PCR. The table came from immunoSEQ multiplex PCR; TCRdb's copy has only in-frame clones and leaves some out. The table shows more than 150,000 clones, with about four fifths occurring only once. The germline V and J ends were trimmed by 7 bases and 4 bases, with 14 bases remaining between them. The CDR3 is made up of 14 amino acids. Per germline, CDR1 MNHNY and CDR2 SVGAGI (reference sequence). For this clone: Its specificity is unknown.

This sequence originates from a boy between 10 and 17 years old in good health and CMV-seronegative. The chain employs TRBV6-6 and TRBJ1-3; possibly TRBD1 for D (5 bases). The sequenced material came from PBMCs. The CDR3 bases are TGTGCCAGCATGCCGGGGGGGTGGGGAAACACCATATATTTT. It is translated as CASMPGGWGNTIYF.